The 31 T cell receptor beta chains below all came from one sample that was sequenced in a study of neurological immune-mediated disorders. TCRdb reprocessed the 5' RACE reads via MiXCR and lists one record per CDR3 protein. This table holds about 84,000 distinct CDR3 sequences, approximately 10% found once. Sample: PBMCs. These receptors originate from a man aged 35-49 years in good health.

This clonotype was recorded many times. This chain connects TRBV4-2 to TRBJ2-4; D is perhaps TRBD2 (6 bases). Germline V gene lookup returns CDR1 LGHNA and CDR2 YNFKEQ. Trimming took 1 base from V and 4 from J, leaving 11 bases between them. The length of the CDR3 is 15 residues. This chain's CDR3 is CASSQVGTSKNIQYF. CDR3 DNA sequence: TGTGCCAGCAGCCAAGTGGGGACTTCTAAAAACATTCAGTACTTC.

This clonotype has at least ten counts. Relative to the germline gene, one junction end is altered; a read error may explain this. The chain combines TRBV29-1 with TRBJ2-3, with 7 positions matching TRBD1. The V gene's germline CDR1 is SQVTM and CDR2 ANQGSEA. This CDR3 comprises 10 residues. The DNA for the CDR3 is TGCAGCGCCGGGACAGAGACGCAGTATTTT. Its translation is CSAGTETQYF.

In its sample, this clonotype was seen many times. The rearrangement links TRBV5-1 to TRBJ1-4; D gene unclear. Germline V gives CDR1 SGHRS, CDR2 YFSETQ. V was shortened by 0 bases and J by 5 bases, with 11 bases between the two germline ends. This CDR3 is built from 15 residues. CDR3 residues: CASSLVGGENEKLFF. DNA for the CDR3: TGCGCCAGCAGCTTGGTGGGAGGAGAAAATGAAAAACTGTTTTTT.

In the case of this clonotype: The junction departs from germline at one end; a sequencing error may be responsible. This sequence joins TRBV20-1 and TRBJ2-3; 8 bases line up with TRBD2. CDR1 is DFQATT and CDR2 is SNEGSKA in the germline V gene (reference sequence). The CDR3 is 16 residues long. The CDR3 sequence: CSARDPSGRSADTHYF. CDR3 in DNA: TGCAGTGCTAGAGATCCCAGCGGGAGATCTGCAGATACGCACTATTTT.

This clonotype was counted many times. The CDR3 nucleotides read TGTGCCAGCAGCCCACCGGGACTAGCGGGAGGGGGCCAGTTCTTC. As protein: CASSPPGLAGGGQFF. V usage is TRBV7-3 and J usage is TRBJ2-1; 16 bases map to TRBD2. Looked up from germline, CDR1 is SGHTA and CDR2 is FQGTGA. Trimming at V came to 5 bases and at J to 13 bases, leaving 8 bases not matched to a gene. The CDR3 runs 15 residues.

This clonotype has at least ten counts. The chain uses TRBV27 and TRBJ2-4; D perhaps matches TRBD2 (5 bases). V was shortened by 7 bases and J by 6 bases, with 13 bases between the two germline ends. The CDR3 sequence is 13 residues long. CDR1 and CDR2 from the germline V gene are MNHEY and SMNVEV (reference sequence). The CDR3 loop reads CASKEAIGNIQYF. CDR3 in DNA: TGTGCCAGCAAGGAGGCCATCGGAAACATTCAGTACTTC.

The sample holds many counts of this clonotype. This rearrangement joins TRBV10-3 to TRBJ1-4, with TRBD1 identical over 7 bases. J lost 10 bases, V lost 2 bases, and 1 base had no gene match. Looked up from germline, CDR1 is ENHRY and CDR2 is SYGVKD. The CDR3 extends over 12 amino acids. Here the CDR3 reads CAISEAGGKLFF. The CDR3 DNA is TGTGCCATCAGTGAGGCAGGGGGAAAACTGTTTTTT.

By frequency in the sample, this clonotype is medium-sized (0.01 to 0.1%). CDR3 nucleotide sequence: TGCAGTGCTAGAGATCTAAGGGGTAACGGGGAGCTGTTTTTT. It codes for CSARDLRGNGELFF. The chain has TRBV20-1 and TRBJ2-2, with D maybe TRBD1 (5 bases). There are 14 residues in the CDR3. V was pared by 0 bases and J by 7 bases, with 12 bases between. CDR1 and CDR2 (germline): DFQATT, SNEGSKA (reference sequence).

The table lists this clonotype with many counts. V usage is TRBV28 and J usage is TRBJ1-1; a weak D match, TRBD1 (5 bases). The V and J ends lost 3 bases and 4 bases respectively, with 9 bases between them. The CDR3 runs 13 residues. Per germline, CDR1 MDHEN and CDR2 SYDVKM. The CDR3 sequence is CASSFLQGTEAFF. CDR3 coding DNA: TGTGCCAGCAGTTTTCTTCAGGGCACTGAAGCTTTCTTT.

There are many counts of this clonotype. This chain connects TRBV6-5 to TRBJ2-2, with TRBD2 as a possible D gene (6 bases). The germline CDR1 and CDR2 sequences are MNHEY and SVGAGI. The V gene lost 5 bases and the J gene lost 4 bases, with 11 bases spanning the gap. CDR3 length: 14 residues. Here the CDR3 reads CASSRWRATGELFF. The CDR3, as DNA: TGTGCCAGCAGTCGGTGGAGGGCCACCGGGGAGCTGTTTTTT.

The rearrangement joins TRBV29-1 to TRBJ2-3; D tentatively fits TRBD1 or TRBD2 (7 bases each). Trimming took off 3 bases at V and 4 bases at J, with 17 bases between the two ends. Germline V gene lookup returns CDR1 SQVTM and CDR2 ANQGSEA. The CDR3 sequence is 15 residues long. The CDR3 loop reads CSVDSPGGGPDTQYF. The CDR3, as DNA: TGCAGCGTTGACTCCCCAGGGGGGGGGCCAGATACGCAGTATTTT.

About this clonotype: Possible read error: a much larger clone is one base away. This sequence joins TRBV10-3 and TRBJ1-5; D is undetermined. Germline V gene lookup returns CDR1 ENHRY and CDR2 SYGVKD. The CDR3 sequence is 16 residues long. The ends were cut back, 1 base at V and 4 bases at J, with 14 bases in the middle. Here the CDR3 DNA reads TGTGCCATCAGTGAGTTGCCCCCAGATGGGAATCAGCCCCAGCATTTT. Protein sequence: CAISELPPDGNQPQHF.

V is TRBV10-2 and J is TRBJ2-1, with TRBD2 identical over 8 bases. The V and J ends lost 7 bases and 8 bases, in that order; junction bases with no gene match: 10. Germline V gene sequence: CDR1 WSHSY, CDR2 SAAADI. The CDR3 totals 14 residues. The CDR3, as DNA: TGCGCCAGCATAGGAGCGGGAGCAAGGGATGAGCAGTTCTTC. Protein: CASIGAGARDEQFF.

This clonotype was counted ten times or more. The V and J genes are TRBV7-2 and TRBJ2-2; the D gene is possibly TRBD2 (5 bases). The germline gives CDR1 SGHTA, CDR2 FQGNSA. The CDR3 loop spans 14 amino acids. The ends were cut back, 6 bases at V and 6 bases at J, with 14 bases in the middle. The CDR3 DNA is TGTGCCAGCAGTCCTGTTAAGGGAGCCGGGGAGCTGTTTTTT. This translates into CASSPVKGAGELFF.

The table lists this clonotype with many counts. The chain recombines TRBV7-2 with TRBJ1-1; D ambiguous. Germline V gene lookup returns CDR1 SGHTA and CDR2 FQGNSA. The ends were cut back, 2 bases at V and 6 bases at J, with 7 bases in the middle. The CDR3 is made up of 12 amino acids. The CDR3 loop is CASSLRTPEAFF. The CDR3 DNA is TGTGCCAGCAGCTTACGAACCCCTGAAGCTTTCTTT.

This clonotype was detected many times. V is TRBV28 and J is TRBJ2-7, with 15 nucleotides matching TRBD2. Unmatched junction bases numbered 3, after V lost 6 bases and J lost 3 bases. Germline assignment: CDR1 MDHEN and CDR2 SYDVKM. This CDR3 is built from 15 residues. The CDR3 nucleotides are TGTGCCAGCAGAGGACTAGCGGGAGGGCTCTACGAGCAGTACTTC. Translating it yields CASRGLAGGLYEQYF.

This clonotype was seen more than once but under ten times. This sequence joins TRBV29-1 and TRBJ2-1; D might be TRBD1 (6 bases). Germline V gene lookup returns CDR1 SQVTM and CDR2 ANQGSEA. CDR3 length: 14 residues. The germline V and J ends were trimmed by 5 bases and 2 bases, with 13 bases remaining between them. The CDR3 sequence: CSVLSDRAYNEQFF. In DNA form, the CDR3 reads TGCAGCGTTCTCTCGGACAGAGCCTACAATGAGCAGTTCTTC.

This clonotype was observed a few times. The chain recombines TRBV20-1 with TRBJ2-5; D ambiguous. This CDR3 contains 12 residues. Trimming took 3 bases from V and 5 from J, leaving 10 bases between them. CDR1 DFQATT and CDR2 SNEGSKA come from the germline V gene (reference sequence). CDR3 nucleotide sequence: TGCAGTGCTAGCCTCCAAGTCGAGACCCAGTACTTC. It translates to CSASLQVETQYF.

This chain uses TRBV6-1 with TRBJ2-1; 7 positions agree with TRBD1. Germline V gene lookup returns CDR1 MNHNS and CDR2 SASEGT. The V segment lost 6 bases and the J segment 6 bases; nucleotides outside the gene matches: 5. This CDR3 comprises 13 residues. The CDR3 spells CASSRQGSNEQFF. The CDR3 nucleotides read TGTGCCAGCAGCCGACAGGGTTCCAATGAGCAGTTCTTC.

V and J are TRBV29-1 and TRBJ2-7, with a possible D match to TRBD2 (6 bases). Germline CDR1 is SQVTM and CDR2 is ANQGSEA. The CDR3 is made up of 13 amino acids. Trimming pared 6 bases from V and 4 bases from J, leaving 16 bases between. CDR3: CSVRPAGYYEQYF. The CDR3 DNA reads TGCAGCGTGCGGCCCGCGGGGTATTACGAGCAGTACTTC.

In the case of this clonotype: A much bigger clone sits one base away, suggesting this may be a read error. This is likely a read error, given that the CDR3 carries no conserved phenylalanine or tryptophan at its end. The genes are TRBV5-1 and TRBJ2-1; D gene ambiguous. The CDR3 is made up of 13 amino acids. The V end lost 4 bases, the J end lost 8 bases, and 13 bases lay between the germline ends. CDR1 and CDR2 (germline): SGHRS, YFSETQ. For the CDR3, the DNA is TGCGCCAGCAGCCCTACAGCCTCGGATGAGCAGTTCATC. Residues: CASSPTASDEQFI.

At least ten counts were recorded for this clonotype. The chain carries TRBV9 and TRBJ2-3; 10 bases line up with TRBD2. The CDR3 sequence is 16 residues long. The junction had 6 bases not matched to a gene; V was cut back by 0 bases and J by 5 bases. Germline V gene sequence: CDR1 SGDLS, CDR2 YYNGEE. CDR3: CASSVGAGGQEDTQYF. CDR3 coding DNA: TGTGCCAGCAGCGTAGGAGCGGGGGGGCAAGAAGATACGCAGTATTTT.

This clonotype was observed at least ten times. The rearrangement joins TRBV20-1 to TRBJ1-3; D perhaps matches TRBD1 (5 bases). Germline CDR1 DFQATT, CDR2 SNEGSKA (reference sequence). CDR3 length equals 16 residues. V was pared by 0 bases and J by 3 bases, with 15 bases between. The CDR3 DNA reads TGCAGTGCTAGAGATTCGACGGAGGGGAATGGAAACACCATATATTTT. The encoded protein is CSARDSTEGNGNTIYF.

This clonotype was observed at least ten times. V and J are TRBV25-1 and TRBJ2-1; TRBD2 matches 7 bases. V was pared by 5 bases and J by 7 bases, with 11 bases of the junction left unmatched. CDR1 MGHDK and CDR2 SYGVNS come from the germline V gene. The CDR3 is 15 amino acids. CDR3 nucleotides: TGTGCCAGCAGTCCCCCAGGGACTATTCAGAATGAGCAGTTCTTC. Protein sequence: CASSPPGTIQNEQFF.

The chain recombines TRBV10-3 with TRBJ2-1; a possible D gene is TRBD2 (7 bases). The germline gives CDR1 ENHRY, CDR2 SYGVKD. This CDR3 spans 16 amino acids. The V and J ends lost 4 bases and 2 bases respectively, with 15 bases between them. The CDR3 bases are TGTGCCATCAGTGGTGAGAAGGGGGGGACCTACAATGAGCAGTTCTTC. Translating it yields CAISGEKGGTYNEQFF.

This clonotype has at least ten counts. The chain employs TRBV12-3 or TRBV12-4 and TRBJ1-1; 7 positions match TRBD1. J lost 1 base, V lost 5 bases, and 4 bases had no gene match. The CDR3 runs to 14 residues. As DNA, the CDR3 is TGTGCCAGCAGTCCCCGGACAGGGAACACTGAAGCTTTCTTT. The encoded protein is CASSPRTGNTEAFF.

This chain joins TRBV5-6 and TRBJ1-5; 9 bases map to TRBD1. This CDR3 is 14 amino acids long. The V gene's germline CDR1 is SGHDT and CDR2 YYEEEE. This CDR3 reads CVSSPGQGYQPQHF. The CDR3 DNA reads TGTGTTAGCAGCCCGGGACAGGGTTATCAGCCCCAGCATTTT.

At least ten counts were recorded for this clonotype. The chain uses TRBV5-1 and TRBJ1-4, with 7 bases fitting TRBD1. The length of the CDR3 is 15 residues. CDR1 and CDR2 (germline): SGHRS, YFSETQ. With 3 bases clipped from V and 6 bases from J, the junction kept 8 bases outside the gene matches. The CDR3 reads CASSSSPQGDEKLFF. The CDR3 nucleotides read TGCGCCAGCAGCTCCTCCCCGCAGGGGGATGAAAAACTGTTTTTT. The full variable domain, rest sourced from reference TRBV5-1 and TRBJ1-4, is KAGVTQTPRYLIKTRGQQVTLSCSPISGHRSVSWYQQTPGQGLQFLFEYFSETQRNKGNFPGRFSGRQFSNSRSEMNVSTLELGDSALYLCASSSSPQGDEKLFFGSGTQLSVL.

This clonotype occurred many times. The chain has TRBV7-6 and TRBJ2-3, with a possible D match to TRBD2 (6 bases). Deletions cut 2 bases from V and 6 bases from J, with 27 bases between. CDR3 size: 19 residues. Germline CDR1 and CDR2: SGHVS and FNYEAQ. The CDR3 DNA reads TGTGCCAGCAGCTTAACCCTAGCCGGGACTCGGAGTCTTAGGGATACGCAGTATTTT. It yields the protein CASSLTLAGTRSLRDTQYF. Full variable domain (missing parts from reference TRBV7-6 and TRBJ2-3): GAGVSQSPRYKVTKRGQDVALRCDPISGHVSLYWYRQALGQGPEFLTYFNYEAQQDKSGLPNDRFSAERPEGSISTLTIQRTEQRDSAMYRCASSLTLAGTRSLRDTQYFGPGTRLTVL.

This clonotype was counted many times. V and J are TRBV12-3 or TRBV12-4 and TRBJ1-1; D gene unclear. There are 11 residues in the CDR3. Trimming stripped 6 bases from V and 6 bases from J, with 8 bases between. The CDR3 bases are TGTGCCAGCAGCCCCCTTTCTGAAGCTTTCTTT. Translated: CASSPLSEAFF.

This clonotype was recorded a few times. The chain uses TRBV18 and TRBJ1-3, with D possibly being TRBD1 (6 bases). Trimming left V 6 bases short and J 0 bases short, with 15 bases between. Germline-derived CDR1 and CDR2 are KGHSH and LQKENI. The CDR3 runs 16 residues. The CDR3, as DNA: TGTGCCAGCTCCCTCGGACAGCCCGACTCTGGAAACACCATATATTTT. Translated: CASSLGQPDSGNTIYF.